This TCR beta chain came from a study of cytomegalovirus exposure and HLA in healthy donors. For the study at large: Approximately 190 million T cells yielded roughly 100 million unique TCR beta sequences, as an earlier analysis found. The study's early data release held about 77 million unique TCRs from HLA-typed donors. Overall study findings and caveats: Associated with HLA alleles at 0.05 false discovery rate in a later analysis were fewer than 20,000 TCR beta sequences. The classifier reportedly diagnosed cytomegalovirus status with high sensitivity and specificity.

This clone was detected only a few times. Its antigen is unknown. The CDR3 length is 15 residues. In germline, CDR1 is LNHDA, CDR2 SQIVND (reference sequence). The V end lost 1 base, the J end lost 7 bases, and 13 bases lay between the germline ends. With 60 Vbeta and 13 Jbeta primers, the PCR was carried out. The method was immunoSEQ multiplex PCR; TCRdb's version includes in-frame clones alone and lacks a portion of them. The sample consists of about 120,000 clones, about 78% of them appearing once. The genes are TRBV19 and TRBJ1-4, with D tentatively TRBD1 (5 bases). The sample consisted of PBMCs. This receptor was obtained from a woman aged 40 to 50 in good health and CMV-seropositive. DNA of the CDR3: TGTGCCAGTAGTATAGGGGGACTACAGGTTGAAAAACTGTTTTTT. It yields the protein CASSIGGLQVEKLFF.